Shown below are 18 T cell receptor beta chains from a single sample sequenced in a study of CD8 T cells in Susac syndrome. RNA was extracted with the RNeasy kit, and a quantity of about 0.45 to 1 ug was reverse transcribed using random hexamers. TCRdb re-called the immunoSEQ multiplex PCR reads with MiXCR, one entry per CDR3 protein. The sample lists 150,000 to 200,000 distinct CDR3 sequences; about 91% were seen once. The sequenced sample was CD4+ T cells from PBMCs. The receptors come from a human donor in good health.

The V and J genes are TRBV19 and TRBJ2-5; no definite D call. In germline, CDR1 is LNHDA, CDR2 SQIVND (reference sequence). Deletions cut 1 base from V and 1 base from J, with 10 bases between. CDR3 size: 15 residues. The CDR3 sequence: CASSIVPGFQETQYF. In DNA, the CDR3 is TGTGCCAGTAGTATAGTTCCCGGCTTCCAAGAGACCCAGTACTTC.

The chain carries TRBV4-1 and TRBJ1-4, with 8 bases fitting TRBD1. Germline V lookup: CDR1 MGHRA, CDR2 YSYEKL. CDR3 length equals 16 residues. Trimming took 1 base from V and 0 from J; bases not matched to a gene: 1. The CDR3 nucleotides are TGCGCCAGCAGCCAAGCACAGGGGGCAACTAATGAAAAACTGTTTTTT. Translating it yields CASSQAQGATNEKLFF.

The gene calls are TRBV4-3 and TRBJ2-4; TRBD1 agrees at 10 bases. This CDR3 is 16 amino acids long. Germline CDR1 LGHNA, CDR2 YSLEER. Trimming took 1 base from V and 8 from J; bases not matched to a gene: 8. The CDR3 coding sequence is TGCGCCAGCAGCCAAGGGGGGGGACAGGGGAACCACATTCAGTACTTC. Its translation is CASSQGGGQGNHIQYF.

This sequence joins TRBV5-1 and TRBJ2-3; 11 bases are a match to TRBD2. Unmatched junction bases numbered 6, after V lost 4 bases and J lost 2 bases. CDR3 size: 16 residues. Germline lookup yields CDR1 SGHRS and CDR2 YFSETQ. The DNA of the CDR3 is TGCGCCAGCAGCAGGGGACTAGCGGATCCCACAGATACGCAGTATTTT. Protein: CASSRGLADPTDTQYF.

The chain couples TRBV19 to TRBJ2-3, with TRBD2 identical over 10 bases. Germline V CDR1 and CDR2: LNHDA, SQIVND (reference sequence). The CDR3 spans 14 residues. V shed 11 bases, J shed 4 bases, and the junction held 9 bases outside the gene matches. Here the CDR3 reads CAVASGSTPDTQYF. In DNA form, the CDR3 reads TGTGCCGTCGCTAGCGGGAGCACCCCAGATACGCAGTATTTT.

The chain has TRBV6-1 and TRBJ1-5; D unresolved. This CDR3 has 9 residues. Germline V gives CDR1 MNHNS, CDR2 SASEGT. V was clipped by 8 bases and J by 5 bases, with 1 base between them. CDR3 residues: CASDQPQHF. The CDR3 DNA reads as TGTGCCAGCGATCAGCCCCAGCATTTT.

The V and J genes are TRBV4-3 and TRBJ2-3, with D tentatively TRBD1 or TRBD2 (5 bases each). This CDR3 spans 17 amino acids. CDR1 and CDR2 from the germline V gene are LGHNA and YSLEER. Trimming cost V 0 bases and J 6 bases, with 19 bases left between them. CDR3 residues: CASSQDSAGTTGDTQYF. The CDR3 region has the DNA TGCGCCAGCAGCCAAGATAGCGCCGGGACCACAGGTGATACGCAGTATTTT.

CDR3 amino acids: CASSFEGTEAFF. The CDR3, as DNA: TGTGCCAGCAGCTTTGAGGGGACTGAAGCTTTCTTT. The V gene is TRBV7-9, the J gene TRBJ1-1; D is possibly TRBD1 (5 bases). Trimming took off 3 bases at V and 5 bases at J, with 7 bases between the two ends. The CDR3 is 12 amino acids. Germline V gene data show CDR1 as SEHNR and CDR2 as FQNEAQ (reference sequence).

V gene TRBV2 combines with J gene TRBJ2-2, with a possible D match to TRBD1 (5 bases). CDR1 is SNHLY and CDR2 is FYNNEI in the germline V gene. This CDR3 contains 15 residues. V lost 3 bases, J lost 6 bases, and 14 bases lay in between. The CDR3 bases are TGTGCCAGCAGTGAGATGGGTCTCAGGGCCGGGGAGCTGTTTTTT. This codes for CASSEMGLRAGELFF.

This chain uses TRBV20-1 with TRBJ2-4; 9 bases align to TRBD1. Unmatched junction bases numbered 9, after V lost 2 bases and J lost 7 bases. Germline CDR1 and CDR2: DFQATT and SNEGSKA (reference sequence). The CDR3 runs to 15 residues. The CDR3 nucleotides read TGCAGTGCTAGACGCCGGACAGGGGCTGCTAACATTCAGTACTTC. Residues: CSARRRTGAANIQYF.

The rearrangement links TRBV25-1 to TRBJ2-2, with D perhaps given as TRBD1 or TRBD2 (5 bases each). In germline, CDR1 is MGHDK, CDR2 SYGVNS. Trimming took off 6 bases at V and 1 base at J, with 12 bases between the two ends. The CDR3 extends over 15 amino acids. The CDR3 here is CASSGLGRNTGELFF. The CDR3 DNA reads as TGTGCCAGCAGCGGCCTGGGACGGAACACCGGGGAGCTGTTTTTT.

This clonotype was recorded only once. This chain uses TRBV20-1 with TRBJ2-7; 8 nucleotides line up with TRBD2. This CDR3 spans 15 amino acids. Germline-derived CDR1 and CDR2 are DFQATT and SNEGSKA (reference sequence). V gave up 4 bases and J gave up 3 bases; unmatched junction bases: 11. The CDR3: CSATRGSGEFYEQYF. CDR3 DNA: TGCAGTGCTACCAGGGGTAGCGGGGAGTTCTACGAGCAGTACTTC.

The rearrangement uses TRBV6-1 and TRBJ2-1, with TRBD2 matching 8 bases. The CDR3 contains 16 residues. The germline CDR1 and CDR2 sequences are MNHNS and SASEGT. J was trimmed by 8 bases and V by 3 bases; bases with no gene match: 12. CDR3 coding DNA: TGTGCCAGCAGTGACGGTAGCGGGACCTACCCCCATGAGCAGTTCTTC. Its protein product is CASSDGSGTYPHEQFF.

This clonotype was seen once. The rearrangement joins TRBV20-1 to TRBJ2-7; D perhaps matches TRBD2 (5 bases). Germline lookup yields CDR1 DFQATT and CDR2 SNEGSKA (reference sequence). The length of the CDR3 is 14 residues. V lost 3 bases to trimming and J lost 0 bases, with 12 bases between them. CDR3 nucleotide sequence: TGCAGTGCTAGCCCTCCGGGAATCTCCTACGAGCAGTACTTC. It yields the protein CSASPPGISYEQYF.

The chain recombines TRBV7-3 with TRBJ2-1; perhaps TRBD2 as D (6 bases). The CDR3 has 16 residues. V was trimmed by 4 bases and J by 1 base, leaving 14 bases between them. Germline loops: CDR1 SGHTA, CDR2 FQGTGA. The CDR3 region is CASSSGGLRSYNEQFF. The CDR3 coding sequence is TGTGCCAGCAGCTCTGGAGGGTTGAGGTCCTACAATGAGCAGTTCTTC.

The chain is built from TRBV5-1 and TRBJ2-7; D not resolved. The CDR3 is made up of 13 amino acids. Germline V gene lookup returns CDR1 SGHRS and CDR2 YFSETQ. V dropped 2 bases and J dropped 3 bases, with 9 bases sitting between them. This CDR3 is CASSFLGGYEQYF. CDR3 DNA: TGCGCCAGCAGCTTTCTGGGTGGCTACGAGCAGTACTTC.

This chain uses TRBV18 with TRBJ2-2; D ambiguous. Germline V gene data show CDR1 as KGHSH and CDR2 as LQKENI. V gave up 2 bases and J gave up 6 bases, with 7 bases separating them. The CDR3 totals 13 residues. CDR3 loop: CASSPEVSGELFF. The CDR3 region has the DNA TGTGCCAGCTCACCAGAGGTTTCCGGGGAGCTGTTTTTT.

V usage is TRBV20-1 and J usage is TRBJ1-1; TRBD1 aligns across 9 bases. Germline V gene data show CDR1 as DFQATT and CDR2 as SNEGSKA (reference sequence). The V gene end was trimmed by 5 bases and the J gene end by 0 bases; junction bases not matched to a gene: 10. The CDR3 covers 16 residues. The CDR3 DNA is TGCAGTGCTCTTTCTACCGGGACAGGGTTGAACACTGAAGCTTTCTTT. Its translation: CSALSTGTGLNTEAFF.